These T cell receptor beta chains were read from a single sample in a study of identical twins. In TCRdb, the 5' RACE reads were re-called with MiXCR into one record per CDR3 protein. The table lists around 100,000 distinct CDR3 sequences, 4.5% to 6.5% of them singletons, with more than 10% in the top ten. Material for sequencing was memory T cells sorted from blood. All receptors derive from a woman in her forties or fifties in good health. Each CDR3 is given with its conserved first and last residue. D genes are given only for firm matches. Clone size, where shown, is once, few, many, or a class for clones that have expanded.

j_call d_call cdr3_length clone_size v_call cdr3_aa cdr3_nt
TRBJ1-2 NA 13 many TRBV3-1 CASSQGTKYGYTF TGTGCCAGCAGCCAAGGGACCAAGTATGGCTACACCTTC
TRBJ1-3 TRBD1 15 many TRBV5-6 CASSRQGASGNTIYF TGTGCCAGCAGCCGACAGGGGGCCTCTGGAAACACCATATATTTT
TRBJ1-1 TRBD1 15 few TRBV7-3 CASSLPGGYSTEAFF TGTGCCAGCAGCTTACCAGGGGGCTATAGCACTGAAGCTTTCTTT
TRBJ2-5 TRBD1 15 many TRBV5-1 CASSLTGGWIETQYF TGCGCCAGCAGCTTAACAGGGGGCTGGATTGAGACCCAGTACTTC
TRBJ2-1 NA 16 NA TRBV4-1 CASSQDRRAPPKEQFF TGCGCCAGCAGCCAAGATCGCCGGGCCCCCCCAAAGGAGCAGTTCTTC
TRBJ2-7 NA 14 few TRBV10-2 CASSNPGAGYEQYF TGCGCCAGCAGCAATCCGGGCGCCGGCTACGAGCAGTACTTC
TRBJ1-5 TRBD1 15 NA TRBV18 CASSPTKTGDQPQHF TGTGCCAGCTCACCAACTAAAACAGGGGATCAGCCCCAGCATTTT
TRBJ2-5 NA 15 many TRBV7-6 CASRGGQGGQETQYF TGTGCCAGCAGAGGTGGGCAGGGAGGCCAAGAGACCCAGTACTTC
TRBJ1-2 NA 12 NA TRBV30 CAWTGTSYGYTF TGTGCCTGGACCGGGACGTCGTATGGCTACACCTTC
TRBJ2-2 TRBD2 16 many TRBV12-3/TRBV12-4 CASRRAGSVKGGELFF TGTGCCAGCAGGAGAGCGGGATCGGTGAAGGGCGGGGAGCTGTTTTTT
TRBJ1-1 NA 12 many TRBV6-6 CASTEWNTEAFF TGTGCCAGCACCGAATGGAACACTGAAGCTTTCTTT
TRBJ1-6 NA 11 few TRBV2 CASSNRETLHF TGTGCCAGCAGCAACAGGGAAACCCTCCACTTT
TRBJ2-3 TRBD2 18 NA TRBV15 CATSRTPRGSGGTDTQYF TGTGCCACCAGCAGAACCCCCCGCGGTAGCGGGGGAACAGATACGCAGTATTTT